Below, one T cell receptor (beta chain) is given with its context. V lost 0 bases, J lost 1 base, and 11 bases lay in between. The CDR3 totals 17 residues. Germline loops: CDR1 SGDLS, CDR2 YYNGEE. Data came from immunoSEQ multiplex PCR; TCRdb stores just in-frame clones and leaves some out. The sample consists of about 76,000 clones, approximately 86% of them appearing once. The data belong to a study of blood T cell repertoires in COVID-19. The overall study: The United States, Italy and Spain provided the acute and convalescent COVID-19 samples. T cells, B-cell-depleted T cells, or PBMCs provided the cDNA or gDNA that served as material.

Sequencing was performed on peripheral blood. This chain uses TRBV9 with TRBJ1-6; TRBD1 might be the D (5 bases). This clonotype was obtained from a human donor in a cohort sampled during active COVID-19. CDR3 nucleotide sequence: TGTGCCAGCAGCGTAGGTCAGGGTAGATCCTATAATTCACCCCTCCACTTT. Encoded protein: CASSVGQGRSYNSPLHF.